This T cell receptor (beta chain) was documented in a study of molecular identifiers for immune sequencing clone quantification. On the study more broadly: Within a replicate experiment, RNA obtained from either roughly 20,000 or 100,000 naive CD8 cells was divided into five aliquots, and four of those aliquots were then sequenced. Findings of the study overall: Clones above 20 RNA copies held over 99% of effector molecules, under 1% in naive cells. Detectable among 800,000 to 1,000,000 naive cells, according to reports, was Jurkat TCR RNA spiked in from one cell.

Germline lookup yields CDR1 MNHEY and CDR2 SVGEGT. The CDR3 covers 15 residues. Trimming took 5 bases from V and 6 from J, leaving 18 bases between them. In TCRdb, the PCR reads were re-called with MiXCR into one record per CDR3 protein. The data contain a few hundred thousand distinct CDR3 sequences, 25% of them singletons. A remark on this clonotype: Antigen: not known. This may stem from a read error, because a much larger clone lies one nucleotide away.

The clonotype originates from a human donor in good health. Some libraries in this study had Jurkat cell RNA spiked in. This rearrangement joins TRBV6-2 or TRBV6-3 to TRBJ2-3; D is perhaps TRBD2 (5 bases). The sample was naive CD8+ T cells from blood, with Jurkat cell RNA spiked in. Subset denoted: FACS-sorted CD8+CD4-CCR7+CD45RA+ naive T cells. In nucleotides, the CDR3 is TGTGCCAGCAGTCCCCGGAGGAGTGCTAGCGATACGCAGTATTTT. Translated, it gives CASSPRRSASDTQYF.